This TCR beta chain was captured by sequencing in a study of OX40 agonist ivuxolimab in advanced cancers. TCRdb keeps only in-frame clones here, not all; method: immunoSEQ multiplex PCR. The sample consists of approximately 61,000 clones, around 93% of them appearing once. The V end lost 2 bases, the J end lost 2 bases, and 6 bases lay between the germline ends. The length of the CDR3 is 13 residues. Germline V gene sequence: CDR1 SGHTA, CDR2 FQGNSA. This sequence originates from an adult with an advanced solid tumor such as melanoma, head and neck, liver or kidney cancer. The chain couples TRBV7-2 to TRBJ2-5; D uncertain. Sequencing used CD4+ or CD8+ T cells sorted from blood, obtained in a trial of the OX40 agonist ivuxolimab. The CDR3 spells CASSLSSQETQYF. The CDR3 DNA reads as TGTGCCAGCAGCTTATCGTCGCAAGAGACCCAGTACTTC.